This entry features one TCR beta chain sequence. The antigen remains unidentified. Germline assignment: CDR1 SGHNT and CDR2 YYREEE (reference sequence). The trim removed 3 bases at V and 2 bases at J, leaving 6 bases unmatched. The CDR3 totals 16 residues. This PCR relied on a set of 60 Vbeta primers and 13 Jbeta primers. Clones were read by immunoSEQ multiplex PCR, and TCRdb kept only the in-frame ones, dropping some. The repertoire holds about 160,000 clones, with about 80% as singletons. The entry originates in a study of cytomegalovirus exposure and HLA in healthy donors. Study information: A prior analysis found fewer than 120 million unique TCR beta sequences from 150 million to 200 million T cells. Clustering assigned about 80% of the approximately 370 genotyped donors to the Caucasian-associated ancestry cluster.

Overall study findings and caveats: Later analysis reportedly placed an Asian-associated ancestry cluster below the roughly 700-donor mean in N-insertions.

This receptor was taken from a woman in her forties or fifties in good health and CMV-seronegative. The source material was PBMCs. The chain uses TRBV5-4 and TRBJ2-1, with TRBD1 identical over 9 bases. The CDR3 reads CASSSRQGVPYNEQFF. CDR3 nucleotide sequence: TGTGCCAGCAGCTCCCGACAGGGGGTACCCTACAATGAGCAGTTCTTC.